One and the same sample provided the 19 T cell receptor beta chains below, sequenced in a study of molecular identifiers for immune sequencing clone quantification. TCRdb used MiXCR to reprocess the PCR reads, holding one entry per CDR3 protein. The sample gives some 580,000 distinct CDR3 sequences, roughly 25% of which show up once; about 0.78% is in the top ten. The sequenced sample was naive CD8+ T cells from blood, with Jurkat cell RNA spiked in. Subset here: FACS-sorted CD8+CD4-CCR7+CD45RA+ naive T cells. The receptors were gathered from a human donor in good health. Some libraries in this study had Jurkat cell RNA spiked in.

This clonotype was seen many times. V usage is TRBV12-3 or TRBV12-4 and J usage is TRBJ2-7, with D perhaps assigned TRBD1 or TRBD2 (5 bases each). This CDR3 spans 13 amino acids. V lost 9 bases, J lost 2 bases, and 14 bases lay in between. CDR3 nucleotide sequence: TGTGCCAGTAGTCCGGGACCTACCTACGAGCAGTACTTC. Translated, it gives CASSPGPTYEQYF.

Only a few counts were recorded for this clonotype. The chain is built from TRBV7-9 and TRBJ2-7; 9 nucleotides agree with TRBD1. Per germline, CDR1 SEHNR and CDR2 FQNEAQ (reference sequence). With V trimmed by 5 bases and J by 4 bases, 9 bases remained unmatched. The CDR3 covers 15 residues. This chain's CDR3 is CASSPGQQGAYEQYF. Written as DNA, the CDR3 is TGTGCCAGCAGCCCCGGACAACAGGGGGCGTACGAGCAGTACTTC.

Note on this clonotype: Just one base apart from a much larger clone, this may be a read error. CDR3 loop: CASSYSIAGLQETQYF. The CDR3 nucleotides are TGTGCCAGCAGTTACTCGATAGCGGGGCTCCAAGAGACCCAGTACTTC. The gene calls are TRBV6-2 or TRBV6-3 and TRBJ2-5, with TRBD2 identical over 8 bases. This CDR3 comprises 16 residues. The germline CDR1 and CDR2 sequences are MNHEY and SVGEGT. J gave up 1 base and V 0 bases, and 4 bases lay outside the gene matches.

A note on this clonotype: A much larger clone differs by one base, so this may be a read error. Since the CDR3 does not end with the conserved phenylalanine or tryptophan, this likely comes from a read error. The chain uses TRBV29-1 and TRBJ2-7; 8 bases fit TRBD1. Germline trimming cut 3 bases from V and 2 bases from J; bases unmatched to any gene: 3. The CDR3 is 13 residues long. Germline V gene lookup returns CDR1 SQVTM and CDR2 ANQGSEA. For the CDR3, the DNA is TGCAGCGTTGAGGACAGGGATGCCTACGAGCAGTACCTC. Protein: CSVEDRDAYEQYL.

The chain is built from TRBV7-9 and TRBJ2-3; D may be TRBD2 (5 bases). Germline assignment: CDR1 SEHNR and CDR2 FQNEAQ (reference sequence). The germline V and J ends were trimmed by 2 bases and 4 bases, with 16 bases remaining between them. The CDR3 length is 16 residues. In DNA, the CDR3 is TGTGCCAGCAGCTTACTCGTGGGAGATCGGGCAGATACGCAGTATTTT. Residues: CASSLLVGDRADTQYF. Using reference TRBV7-9 and TRBJ2-3 for the parts outside the CDR3, the full variable domain is DTGVSQNPRHKITKRGQNVTFRCDPISEHNRLYWYRQTLGQGPEFLTYFQNEAQLEKSRLLSDRFSAERPKGSFSTLEIQRTEQGDSAMYLCASSLLVGDRADTQYFGPGTRLTVL.

This chain joins TRBV24-1 and TRBJ2-7; 8 bases fit TRBD1. The CDR3 has 13 amino acids. CDR1 and CDR2 from the germline V gene are KGHDR and SFDVKD. With 7 bases clipped from V and 5 bases from J, the junction kept 6 bases outside the gene matches. In DNA form, the CDR3 reads TGTGCCACCAGCCAGGGGGCACGGGACGAGCAGTACTTC. Amino acids: CATSQGARDEQYF.

The chain carries TRBV6-6 and TRBJ2-7; D not resolved. This CDR3 region has 15 residues. V was trimmed by 4 bases and J by 6 bases, leaving 19 bases between them. The germline V gene encodes CDR1 MNHNY and CDR2 SVGAGI (reference sequence). CDR3 coding DNA: TGTGCCAGCAGTTTATGGGTCTCCCAAGGAGCCGAGCAGTACTTC. It encodes CASSLWVSQGAEQYF.

As to this clonotype: Just one base apart from a much larger clone, this may be a read error. The chain uses TRBV2 and TRBJ1-4; D is ambiguous. There are 14 residues in the CDR3. Trimming pared 7 bases from V and 3 bases from J, leaving 12 bases between. CDR1 is SNHLY, CDR2 FYNNEI, per germline. CDR3 nucleotide sequence: TGTGCCAGCAACTCTCCTGGGGCTAATGAAAAACTGTTTTTT. It encodes CASNSPGANEKLFF.

This clonotype came up many times. The chain employs TRBV7-9 and TRBJ2-5, with TRBD2 identical over 14 bases. V shed 5 bases, J shed 4 bases, and the junction held 9 bases outside the gene matches. From germline, CDR1 is SEHNR and CDR2 FQNEAQ (reference sequence). This CDR3 has 17 amino acids. CDR3 protein: CASSPTSGGALGETQYF. In DNA form, the CDR3 reads TGTGCCAGCAGCCCGACTAGCGGGGGGGCGTTAGGAGAGACCCAGTACTTC.

This clonotype occurred a few times. The rearrangement links TRBV6-2 or TRBV6-3 to TRBJ2-5, with TRBD2 matching over 10 bases. CDR3 size: 18 residues. Germline V gene sequence: CDR1 MNHEY, CDR2 SVGEGT. The V and J ends lost 2 bases and 2 bases, in that order; junction bases with no gene match: 11. Here the CDR3 reads CASSYDVTLAGAQETQYF. CDR3 coding DNA: TGTGCCAGCAGTTACGACGTAACCCTAGCGGGAGCTCAAGAGACCCAGTACTTC.

This clonotype appeared a few times. The rearrangement links TRBV5-6 to TRBJ2-2; 8 positions agree with TRBD1. Per the germline V gene, CDR1 is SGHDT and CDR2 is YYEEEE. This CDR3 contains 15 residues. V trimming: 4 bases; J trimming: 3 bases; junction bases outside the gene matches: 5. This chain's CDR3 is CASSEGQAYTGELFF. DNA for the CDR3: TGTGCCAGCAGCGAGGGACAGGCCTACACCGGGGAGCTGTTTTTT.

There are a few counts of this clonotype. The rearrangement links TRBV2 to TRBJ1-5; D not certain. From germline, CDR1 is SNHLY and CDR2 FYNNEI. The V gene lost 6 bases and the J gene lost 2 bases, with 14 bases spanning the gap. The CDR3 has 15 residues. In DNA form, the CDR3 reads TGTGCCAGCAGCGCTTACGGTACGGGCAATCAGCCCCAGCATTTT. Protein product: CASSAYGTGNQPQHF.

This clonotype has more than one count but fewer than ten. J is TRBJ2-2 and V is TRBV7-9; maybe TRBD1 (6 bases). V was trimmed by 1 base and J by 7 bases, leaving 13 bases between them. This CDR3 is built from 15 residues. Germline CDR1 SEHNR, CDR2 FQNEAQ (reference sequence). CDR3 region: CASSLEAGVHGELFF. DNA of the CDR3: TGTGCCAGCAGCTTAGAGGCAGGGGTTCACGGGGAGCTGTTTTTT.

As to this clonotype: This may be a read error: a much more frequent sequence differs by one nucleotide. The V call is TRBV7-9, the J call TRBJ1-1, with 10 bases identical to TRBD1. This CDR3 spans 15 amino acids. With 4 bases clipped from V and 4 bases from J, the junction kept 6 bases outside the gene matches. Germline lookup yields CDR1 SEHNR and CDR2 FQNEAQ (reference sequence). CDR3 coding DNA: TGTGCCAGCAGCTCAACGGGACAGGGGTCCACTGAAGCTTTCTTT. This codes for CASSSTGQGSTEAFF.

This clonotype was seen repeatedly, ten times or more. The chain carries TRBV5-5 and TRBJ1-1; 9 bases are a match to TRBD1. This CDR3 contains 15 residues. From germline, CDR1 is SGHKS and CDR2 YYEKEE (reference sequence). The V and J ends lost 4 bases and 3 bases, in that order; junction bases with no gene match: 7. The CDR3 region has the DNA TGTGCCAGCAGCCCCGGACAGGGGTTGGACACTGAAGCTTTCTTT. This codes for CASSPGQGLDTEAFF.

This sequence joins TRBV4-3 and TRBJ2-7; a possible D gene is TRBD2 (6 bases). Per the germline V gene, CDR1 is LGHNA and CDR2 is YSLEER. The ends were cut back, 0 bases at V and 5 bases at J, with 17 bases in the middle. The CDR3 spans 16 residues. The CDR3 region is CASSQDSGSPTHEQYF. The CDR3, as DNA: TGCGCCAGCAGCCAAGATTCCGGGAGCCCCACCCACGAGCAGTACTTC.

This clonotype appeared a few times. The rearrangement joins TRBV27 to TRBJ2-7, with D perhaps TRBD1 or TRBD2 (5 bases each). Looked up from germline, CDR1 is MNHEY and CDR2 is SMNVEV (reference sequence). The CDR3 consists of 13 residues. Trimming removed 3 bases from V and 1 base from J, with 7 bases in between. CDR3 sequence (DNA): TGTGCCAGCAGTTTCGAGGGGTCCTACGAGCAGTACTTC. It yields the protein CASSFEGSYEQYF.

CDR3 nucleotide sequence: TGCGCCAGCAGACTTACTAGGGGCGCAGATACGCAGTATTTT. This sequence encodes CASRLTRGADTQYF. V gene TRBV4-1 combines with J gene TRBJ2-3; D might be TRBD1 or TRBD2, each matching 5 bases. Trimming took off 6 bases at V and 4 bases at J, with 14 bases between the two ends. Germline CDR1 MGHRA, CDR2 YSYEKL. This CDR3 comprises 14 residues.

On this clonotype: Relative to the germline gene, one junction end is altered; a read error may explain this. The V and J genes are TRBV20-1 and TRBJ2-5, with D possibly being TRBD2 (5 bases). Germline V lookup: CDR1 DFQATT, CDR2 SNEGSKA (reference sequence). The length of the CDR3 is 12 residues. In DNA form, the CDR3 reads TGCAGTGCCACCCCGGGGTCGGAGACCCCGTACTTC. This sequence encodes CSATPGSETPYF.